This entry is about one TCR beta chain. The sample belongs to a study of T cell changes during pregnancy in multiple sclerosis. The V segment lost 9 bases and the J segment 4 bases; nucleotides outside the gene matches: 7. The germline V gene has CDR1 LNHDA and CDR2 SQIVND (reference sequence). The CDR3 has 14 amino acids. Using immunoSEQ multiplex PCR, the repertoire was profiled, and TCRdb retains in-frame clones only, with some absent. The table shows tens of thousands of clones, with 85% to 95% occurring only once. The starting material was peripheral blood, obtained in the second trimester of pregnancy. V usage is TRBV19 and J usage is TRBJ2-3; 10 bases fit TRBD2. This TCR was sampled from a female donor in good health, enrolled as a control in a pregnancy study. The CDR3 DNA follows: TGTGCCAGCACGTTAGCGGGAGGCCCAGATACGCAGTATTTT. It yields the protein CASTLAGGPDTQYF.